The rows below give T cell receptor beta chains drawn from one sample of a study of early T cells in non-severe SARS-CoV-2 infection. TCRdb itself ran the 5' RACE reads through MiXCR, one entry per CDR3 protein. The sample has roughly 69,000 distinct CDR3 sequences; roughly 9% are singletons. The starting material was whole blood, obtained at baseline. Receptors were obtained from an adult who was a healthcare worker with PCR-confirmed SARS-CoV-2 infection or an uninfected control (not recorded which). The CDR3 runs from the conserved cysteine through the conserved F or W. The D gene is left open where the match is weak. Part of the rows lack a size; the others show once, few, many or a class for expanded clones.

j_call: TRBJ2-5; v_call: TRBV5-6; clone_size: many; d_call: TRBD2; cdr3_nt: TGTGCCAGCAGCCAGACTAGCATAGAGACCCAGTACTTC; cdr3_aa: CASSQTSIETQYF
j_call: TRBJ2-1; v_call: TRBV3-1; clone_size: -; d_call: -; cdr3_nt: TGTGCCAGCAGCCAAGTGGCGTCGGGTAATGAGCAGTTCTTC; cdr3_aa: CASSQVASGNEQFF
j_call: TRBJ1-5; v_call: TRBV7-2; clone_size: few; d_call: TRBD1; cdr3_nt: TGTGCCAGCAGCGGGCGGACAGGGGTTGGGAGTCAGCCCCAGCATTTT; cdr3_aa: CASSGRTGVGSQPQHF
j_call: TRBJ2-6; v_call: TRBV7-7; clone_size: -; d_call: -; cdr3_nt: TGTGCTAGCAGCCCCGGGGCTAGCCTCGGGGGGGCCAACGTCCTGACTTTC; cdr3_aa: CASSPGASLGGANVLTF
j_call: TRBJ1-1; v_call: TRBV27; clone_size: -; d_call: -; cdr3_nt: TGTGCCAGCAGTTTCGCCAGGAACACTGAAGCTTTCTTT; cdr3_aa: CASSFARNTEAFF
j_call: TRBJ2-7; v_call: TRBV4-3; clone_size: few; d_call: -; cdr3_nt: TGCGCCAGCAGCCAAGATCCCCCCCACGGGATGCCCTACGAGCAGTACTTC; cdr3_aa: CASSQDPPHGMPYEQYF
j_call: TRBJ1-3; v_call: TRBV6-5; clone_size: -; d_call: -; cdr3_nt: TGTGCCAGCAGTAGAACAGGGCTCTCTGGAAACACCATATATTTT; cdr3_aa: CASSRTGLSGNTIYF
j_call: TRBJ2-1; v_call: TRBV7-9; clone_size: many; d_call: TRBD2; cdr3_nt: TGTGCCAGCAGCTCCCGACTAGCGGGGCCGACCTACAATGAGCAGTTCTTC; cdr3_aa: CASSSRLAGPTYNEQFF
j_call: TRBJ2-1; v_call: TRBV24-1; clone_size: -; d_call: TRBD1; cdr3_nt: TGTGCCACCAGTGACCCGGGACAGGGGGCGAATGAGCAGTTCTTC; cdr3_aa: CATSDPGQGANEQFF
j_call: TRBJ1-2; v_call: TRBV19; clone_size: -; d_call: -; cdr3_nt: TGTGCCAGTAGTATGGGGCGGCATGTTTATGGCTACACCTTC; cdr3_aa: CASSMGRHVYGYTF
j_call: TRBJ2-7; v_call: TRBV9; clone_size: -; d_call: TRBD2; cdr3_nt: TGTGCCAGCAGCGGGACTAGCATCCACGAGCAGTACTTC; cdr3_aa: CASSGTSIHEQYF
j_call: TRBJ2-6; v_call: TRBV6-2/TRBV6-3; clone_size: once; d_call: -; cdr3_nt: TGTGCCAGCAGTTACTTCGCATCCCGCTCTGGGGCCAACGTCCTGACTTTC; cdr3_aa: CASSYFASRSGANVLTF
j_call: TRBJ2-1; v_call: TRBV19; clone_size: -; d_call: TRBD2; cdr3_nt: TGTGCCAGTAGTCCCACTTCTATAGCGGGAGGGCTCTACAATGAGCAGTTCTTC; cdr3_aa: CASSPTSIAGGLYNEQFF
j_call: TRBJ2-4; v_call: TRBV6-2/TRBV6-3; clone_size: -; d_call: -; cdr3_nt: TGTGCCAGCAGGCCGGACGGGCGGGAAAACATTCAGTACTTC; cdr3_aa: CASRPDGRENIQYF
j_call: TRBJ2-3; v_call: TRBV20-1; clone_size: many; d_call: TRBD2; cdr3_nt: TGCAGTGCCATCCCGTCGGGACTAGCAGGATCAGATACGCAGTATTTT; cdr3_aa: CSAIPSGLAGSDTQYF
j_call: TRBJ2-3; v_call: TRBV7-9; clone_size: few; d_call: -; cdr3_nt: TGTGCCAGCAGTGGCGGGCGGGGCTACACAGATACGCAGTATTTT; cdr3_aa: CASSGGRGYTDTQYF
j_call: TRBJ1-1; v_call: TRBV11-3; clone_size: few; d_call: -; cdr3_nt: TGTGCCAGCAGCTCCAGACAGGCGAACACTGAAGCTTTCTTT; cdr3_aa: CASSSRQANTEAFF
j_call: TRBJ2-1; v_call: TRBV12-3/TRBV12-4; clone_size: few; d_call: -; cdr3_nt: TGTGCCAGCAGTTTAAGGAGGGGAAGCTCCTACAATGAGCAGTTCTTC; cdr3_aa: CASSLRRGSSYNEQFF
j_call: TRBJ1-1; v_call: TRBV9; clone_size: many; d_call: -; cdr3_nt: TGTGCCAGCACCCCCATAGCGGGGCAAGGCACTGAAGCTTTCTTT; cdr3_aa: CASTPIAGQGTEAFF
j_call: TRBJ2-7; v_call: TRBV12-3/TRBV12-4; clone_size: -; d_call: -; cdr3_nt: TGTGCCAGCAGTTTGTCTTCTGGGGACGAGCAGTACTTC; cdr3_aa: CASSLSSGDEQYF
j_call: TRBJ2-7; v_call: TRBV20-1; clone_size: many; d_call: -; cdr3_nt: TGCAGTGCTAGTGTCCCTGGTAGACGAGACGAGCAGTACTTC; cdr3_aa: CSASVPGRRDEQYF
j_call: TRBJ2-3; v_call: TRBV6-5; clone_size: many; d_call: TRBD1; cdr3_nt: TGTGCCAGCAGTTACGGGACAGGAGTCACAGATACGCAGTATTTT; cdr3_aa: CASSYGTGVTDTQYF
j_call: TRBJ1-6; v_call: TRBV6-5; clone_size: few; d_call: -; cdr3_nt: TGTGCCAGCAGTTACGGGGATGATAATTCACCCCTCCACTTT; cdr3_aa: CASSYGDDNSPLHF